Sequencing of this T cell receptor (beta chain) was carried out in a study of prognosis after radiotherapy for stage I lung cancer (dated by TCRdb to the early 2020s). General notes on the study: Fewer than 20 stage I NSCLC patients were enrolled in Nanjing, China, between early 2018 and early 2019. Some 15 patients presented with newly diagnosed primary stage I lung tumors, and about 5 carried oligometastatic NSCLC following surgical resection of the primary tumor. Every patient was regarded as medically inoperable, because of comorbidities in some 12 cases and refusal of surgery in over five cases. The cohort comprised under 15 men and about 6 women with a median age of roughly 74 years, ranging from roughly 53 to 85 years. On tumor histology, 11 to 13 patients had adenocarcinoma and about seven had squamous cell carcinoma. SBRT was given in 3 to 5 fractions with a biologically effective dose of at least 100 Gy, using image-guided IMRT or VMAT. No patient received concurrent therapy alongside SBRT. About 20% of the 19 patients developed distant metastases after SBRT, at a median of around 7 months; the other 15 showed no significant progression. This study profiled peripheral blood TCR beta repertoires from stage I NSCLC patients before and after stereotactic body radiotherapy and linked the repertoires to distant failure. For each of the approximately 19 patients, one blood sample was taken before SBRT and one after, so the study sequenced some 40 samples in total.

All patients had node-negative disease on CT and PET/CT, and none had a history of other malignancies or prior chemotherapy or radiotherapy. At each of two time points, about 6 milliliters of peripheral venous blood were collected in EDTA tubes. PBMCs were isolated by Ficoll-Paque Plus density-gradient centrifugation. Right after collection, samples were kept at -80 degrees C until analysis. Results the study describes overall, beyond this receptor: No determination of tumor specificity was made for expanded TCR clones. Differences by metastasis status were reportedly seen in TRBV and TRBJ usage frequencies, involving two V genes at baseline and, after SBRT, several V genes and two J genes. No adjustment for multiple comparisons was applied to any of the reported P values. Unique TCR clone counts fell after SBRT (median about 10,000 before versus 6,000 to 8,000 after; Wilcoxon paired P=0.011). Post-SBRT Shannon entropy and its change from baseline were lower in patients who developed distant metastases; baseline Shannon entropy was not associated with metastases. The small cohort and short follow-up limited the study, so independent validation of the findings is needed.

This clonotype was seen many times. There is no known antigen for this receptor. The record has no base qualities; no much larger clone is one base away. Two rounds of multiplex PCR were used to amplify the TCR beta CDR3 region from genomic DNA. In the first round of PCR, primers specific to each TRBV and TRBJ gene were used, and the primer sequences are filed in Chinese patent CN105087789A. The second PCR round used universal primers. The Roche High Pure PCR Template Preparation Kit was used to extract genomic DNA from the frozen PBMCs. The libraries underwent paired-end sequencing with 151 bp reads on an Illumina HiSeq 3000. For the original study's pipeline: CutAdapt was used to remove raw reads lacking the multiplex PCR primer sequences. PEAR was used to merge high-quality paired reads into contigs. MiXCR assigned TRB V, D and J gene segments to each contig by aligning to reference sequences. CDR3 sequences were clustered by base quality and sequence similarity to remove sequencing errors. Shannon entropy, normalized by the natural log of the productive TCR sequence number, served as the measure of diversity. Clonality was defined as one minus Shannon entropy divided by the natural log of the number of unique clonotypes. Progression-free survival cut-offs for repertoire metrics were chosen using the Youden index of ROC curves, with analyses run in R 3.5.3. TCRdb cleaned the public reads at Q25 with fastp, built clones with MiXCR and kept in-frame beta chains. Each entry merges the rows of one CDR3 protein and shows their most common DNA and genes. TCRdb's processing, not the authors' own work, is the source of the V and J calls. The sample includes some 11,000 distinct CDR3 sequences, with approximately 58% observed a single time. The ten largest clones capture about 7% of the sample.

Specimen: PBMCs, collected before or after stereotactic body radiation therapy (not recorded which). This receptor was taken from a donor over 45 with non-small cell lung cancer.

The nucleotides read TGCGCCAGCAGCCAATTTTGGACAGGAGTAAACACTGAAGCTTTCTTT. The resulting protein is CASSQFWTGVNTEAFF. Rearrangement joined TRBV4-1 to TRBJ1-1; 7 nucleotides in the junction match TRBD1. Ends trimmed: V by 2 bases, J by 2 bases; bases unmatched to a gene: 8. Per the germline V gene, MGHRA is the CDR1 and YSYEKL is the CDR2. The CDR3 spans 16 residues, from the cysteine through the phenylalanine. The only DNA kept is the CDR3, 48 bases in frame from the first base.